The clone carrying this T cell receptor (beta chain) was detected a few times. Its antigen is unidentified. These data come from a study of human T cells and chemical hapten exposure. Turning to the study itself: Variation in per-sample TCR yields came mainly from small pooled library volume differences.

Study conclusions and caveats: Donors' alopecia may make their immune response differ from healthy people's.

MiXCR, applied by TCRdb to the RACE reads, yields one record per CDR3 protein. Of some 42,000 distinct CDR3 sequences in the sample, 8% to 9.5% were seen once. Germline CDR1 and CDR2: MNHNY and SVGAGI (reference sequence). The CDR3 spans 15 residues. V was cut by 5 bases and J by 0 bases, with 11 bases left in between. Indicated time point: patch test 2, 6 weeks after DPC sensitization. Treatment indicated: therapeutic diphenylcyclopropenone sensitization with weekly scalp DPC. This sample comprised whole blood, obtained in connection with sensitization to the hapten diphenylcyclopropenone (DPC). This clonotype originated in a woman aged 40 to 50 with alopecia areata. Some clones in this sample may be carry-over from other donors' samples. The chain combines TRBV6-6 with TRBJ1-5; D may be TRBD1 (6 bases). CDR3 sequence: CASSRLQGSNQPQHF. The CDR3 coding sequence is TGTGCCAGCAGTCGTCTACAGGGTAGCAATCAGCCCCAGCATTTT.